This T cell receptor beta chain was identified in a study of CD8 T cells in Susac syndrome. Germline CDR1 KGHSH, CDR2 LQKENI. CDR3 size: 15 residues. V gave up 2 bases and J gave up 3 bases; unmatched junction bases: 4. This clonotype appeared once. It was with random hexamers that 0.5 to 1 ug RNA was reverse transcribed. Amplification of TCR beta CDR3 by immunoSEQ multiplex PCR spanned 54 Vbeta and 13 Jbeta. TCRdb re-called the immunoSEQ multiplex PCR reads through MiXCR, storing one row per CDR3 protein. The repertoire consists of 150,000 or so distinct CDR3 sequences, with about 93% occurring once and the leading ten covering 0.13% to 0.15%. Age- and sex-matched healthy donors served as the control group.

This TCR was sampled from a human donor in good health. Input material: CD4+ T cells from PBMCs. The chain employs TRBV18 and TRBJ2-3; 8 nucleotides agree with TRBD1. CDR3 bases: TGTGCCAGCTCACCATCCGACAGGGGTACAGATACGCAGTATTTT. Translated: CASSPSDRGTDTQYF.